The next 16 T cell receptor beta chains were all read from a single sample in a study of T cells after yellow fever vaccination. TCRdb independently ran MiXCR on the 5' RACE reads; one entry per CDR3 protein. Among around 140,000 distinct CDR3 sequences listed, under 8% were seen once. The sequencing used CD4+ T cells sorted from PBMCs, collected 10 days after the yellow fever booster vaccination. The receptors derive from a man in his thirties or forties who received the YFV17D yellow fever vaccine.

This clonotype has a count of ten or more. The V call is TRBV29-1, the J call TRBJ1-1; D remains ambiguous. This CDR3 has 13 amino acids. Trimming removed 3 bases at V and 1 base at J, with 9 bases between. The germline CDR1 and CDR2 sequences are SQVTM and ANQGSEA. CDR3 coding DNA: TGCAGCGTTGAGAGGGTTCAGAACACTGAAGCTTTCTTT. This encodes CSVERVQNTEAFF.

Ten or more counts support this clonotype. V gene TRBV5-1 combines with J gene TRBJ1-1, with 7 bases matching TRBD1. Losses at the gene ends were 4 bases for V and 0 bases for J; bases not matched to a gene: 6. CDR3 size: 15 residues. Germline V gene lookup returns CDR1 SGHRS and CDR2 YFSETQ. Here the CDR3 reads CASSPTTGVNTEAFF. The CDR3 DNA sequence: TGCGCCAGCAGCCCGACCACAGGGGTGAACACTGAAGCTTTCTTT.

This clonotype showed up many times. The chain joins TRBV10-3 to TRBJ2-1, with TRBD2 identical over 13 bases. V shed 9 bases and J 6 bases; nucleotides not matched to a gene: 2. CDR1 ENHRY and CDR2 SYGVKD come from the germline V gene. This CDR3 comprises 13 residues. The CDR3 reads CAIGLAGANEQFF. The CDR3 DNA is TGTGCCATTGGACTAGCGGGAGCCAATGAGCAGTTCTTC.

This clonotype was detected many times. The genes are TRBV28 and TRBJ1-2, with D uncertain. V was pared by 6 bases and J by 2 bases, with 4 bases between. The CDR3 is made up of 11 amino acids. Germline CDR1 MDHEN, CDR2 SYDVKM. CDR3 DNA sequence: TGTGCCAGCAGCGAGAACTATGGCTACACCTTC. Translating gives CASSENYGYTF.

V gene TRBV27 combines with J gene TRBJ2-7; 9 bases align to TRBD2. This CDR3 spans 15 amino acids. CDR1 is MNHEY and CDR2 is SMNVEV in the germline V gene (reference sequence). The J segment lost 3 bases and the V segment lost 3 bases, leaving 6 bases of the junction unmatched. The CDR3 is CASSFIAGGHYEQYF. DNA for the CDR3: TGTGCCAGCAGTTTTATTGCGGGAGGGCACTACGAGCAGTACTTC.

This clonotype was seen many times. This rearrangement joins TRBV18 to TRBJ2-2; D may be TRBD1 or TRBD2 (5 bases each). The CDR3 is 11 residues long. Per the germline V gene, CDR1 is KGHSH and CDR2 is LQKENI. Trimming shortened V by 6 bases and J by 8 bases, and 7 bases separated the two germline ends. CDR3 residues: CASSGAGELFF. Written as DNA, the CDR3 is TGTGCCAGCTCCGGGGCTGGGGAGCTGTTTTTT.

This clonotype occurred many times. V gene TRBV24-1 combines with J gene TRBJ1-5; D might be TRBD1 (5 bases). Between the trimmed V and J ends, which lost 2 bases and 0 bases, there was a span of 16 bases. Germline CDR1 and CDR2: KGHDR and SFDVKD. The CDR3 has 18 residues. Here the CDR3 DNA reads TGTGCCACCAGTGATTACGGACACCGGGACTTTAGCAATCAGCCCCAGCATTTT. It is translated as CATSDYGHRDFSNQPQHF.

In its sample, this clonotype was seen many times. The CDR3 region is CSALLQDPNTGELFF. The DNA for the CDR3 is TGCAGTGCTCTCTTACAGGACCCGAACACCGGGGAGCTGTTTTTT. V is TRBV20-1 and J is TRBJ2-2; maybe TRBD1 (5 bases). The CDR3 is 15 amino acids. Trimming shortened V by 5 bases and J by 0 bases, and 13 bases separated the two germline ends. CDR1 and CDR2 (germline): DFQATT, SNEGSKA (reference sequence).

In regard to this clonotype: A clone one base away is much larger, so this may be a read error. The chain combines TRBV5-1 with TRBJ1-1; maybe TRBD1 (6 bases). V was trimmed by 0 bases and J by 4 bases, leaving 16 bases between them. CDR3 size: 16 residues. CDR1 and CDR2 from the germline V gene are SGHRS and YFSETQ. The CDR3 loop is CASSLDKGTKGTEAFF. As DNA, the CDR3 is TGCGCCAGCAGCTTGGATAAGGGGACAAAAGGCACTGAAGCTTTCTTT.

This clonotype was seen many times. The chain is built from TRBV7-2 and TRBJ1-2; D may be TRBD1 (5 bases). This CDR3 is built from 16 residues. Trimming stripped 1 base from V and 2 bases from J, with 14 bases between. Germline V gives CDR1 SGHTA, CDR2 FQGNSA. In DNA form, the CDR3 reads TGTGCCAGCAGCTTAGGGGGTGCGGGGGTGAACTATGGCTACACCTTC. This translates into CASSLGGAGVNYGYTF.

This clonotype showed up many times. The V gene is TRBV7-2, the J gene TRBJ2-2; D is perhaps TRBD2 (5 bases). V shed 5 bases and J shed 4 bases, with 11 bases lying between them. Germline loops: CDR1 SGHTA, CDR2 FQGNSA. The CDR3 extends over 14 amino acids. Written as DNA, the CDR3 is TGTGCCAGCAGCGGACTCGACCTCACCGGGGAGCTGTTTTTT. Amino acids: CASSGLDLTGELFF.

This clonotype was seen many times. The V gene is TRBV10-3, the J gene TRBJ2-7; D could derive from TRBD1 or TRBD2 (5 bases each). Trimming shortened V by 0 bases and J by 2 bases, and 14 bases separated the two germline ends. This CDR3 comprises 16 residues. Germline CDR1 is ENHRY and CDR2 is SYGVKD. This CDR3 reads CAISESGTQGAYEQYF. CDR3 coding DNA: TGTGCCATCAGTGAGTCCGGGACCCAAGGAGCCTACGAGCAGTACTTC.

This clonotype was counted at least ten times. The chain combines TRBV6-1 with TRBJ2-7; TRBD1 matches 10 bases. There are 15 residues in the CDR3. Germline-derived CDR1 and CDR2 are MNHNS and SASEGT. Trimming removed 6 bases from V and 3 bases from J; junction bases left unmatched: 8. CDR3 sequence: CASRFRDRGLYEQYF. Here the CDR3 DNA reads TGTGCCAGCAGATTTAGGGACAGGGGACTCTACGAGCAGTACTTC.

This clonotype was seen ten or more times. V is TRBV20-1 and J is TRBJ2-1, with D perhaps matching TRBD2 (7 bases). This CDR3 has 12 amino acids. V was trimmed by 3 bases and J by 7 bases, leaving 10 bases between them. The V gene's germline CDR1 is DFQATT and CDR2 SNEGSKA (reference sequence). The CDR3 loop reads CSARGGANEQFF. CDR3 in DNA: TGCAGTGCTAGGGGGGGGGCGAATGAGCAGTTCTTC.

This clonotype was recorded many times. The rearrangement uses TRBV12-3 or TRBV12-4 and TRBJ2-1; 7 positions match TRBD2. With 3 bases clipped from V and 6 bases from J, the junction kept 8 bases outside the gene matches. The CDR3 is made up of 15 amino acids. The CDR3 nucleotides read TGTGCCAGCAGTTTTGGGGGAGGGCCGTCCAATGAGCAGTTCTTC. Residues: CASSFGGGPSNEQFF.

CDR3 region: CSARAHRDYSPLHF. In nucleotides, the CDR3 is TGCAGTGCTAGAGCCCACAGGGATTATTCACCCCTCCACTTT. V gene TRBV20-1 combines with J gene TRBJ1-6; D is possibly TRBD1 (6 bases). CDR3 length: 14 residues. V was pared by 1 base and J by 8 bases, with 12 bases between. Germline values: CDR1 DFQATT, CDR2 SNEGSKA (reference sequence).